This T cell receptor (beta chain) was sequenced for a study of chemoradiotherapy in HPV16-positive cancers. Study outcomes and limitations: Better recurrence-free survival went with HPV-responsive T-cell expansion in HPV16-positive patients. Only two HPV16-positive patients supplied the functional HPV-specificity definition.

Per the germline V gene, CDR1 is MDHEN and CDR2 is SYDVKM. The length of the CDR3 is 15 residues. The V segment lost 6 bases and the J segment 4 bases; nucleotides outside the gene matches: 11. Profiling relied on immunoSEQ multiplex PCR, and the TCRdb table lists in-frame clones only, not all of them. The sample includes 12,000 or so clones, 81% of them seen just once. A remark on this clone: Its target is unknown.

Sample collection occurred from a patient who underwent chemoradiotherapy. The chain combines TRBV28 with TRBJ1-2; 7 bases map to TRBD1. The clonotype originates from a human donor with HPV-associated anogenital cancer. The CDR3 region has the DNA TGTGCCAGCAGGAGATTGGGACAGAAAGCCTATGGCTACACCTTC. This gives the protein CASRRLGQKAYGYTF.